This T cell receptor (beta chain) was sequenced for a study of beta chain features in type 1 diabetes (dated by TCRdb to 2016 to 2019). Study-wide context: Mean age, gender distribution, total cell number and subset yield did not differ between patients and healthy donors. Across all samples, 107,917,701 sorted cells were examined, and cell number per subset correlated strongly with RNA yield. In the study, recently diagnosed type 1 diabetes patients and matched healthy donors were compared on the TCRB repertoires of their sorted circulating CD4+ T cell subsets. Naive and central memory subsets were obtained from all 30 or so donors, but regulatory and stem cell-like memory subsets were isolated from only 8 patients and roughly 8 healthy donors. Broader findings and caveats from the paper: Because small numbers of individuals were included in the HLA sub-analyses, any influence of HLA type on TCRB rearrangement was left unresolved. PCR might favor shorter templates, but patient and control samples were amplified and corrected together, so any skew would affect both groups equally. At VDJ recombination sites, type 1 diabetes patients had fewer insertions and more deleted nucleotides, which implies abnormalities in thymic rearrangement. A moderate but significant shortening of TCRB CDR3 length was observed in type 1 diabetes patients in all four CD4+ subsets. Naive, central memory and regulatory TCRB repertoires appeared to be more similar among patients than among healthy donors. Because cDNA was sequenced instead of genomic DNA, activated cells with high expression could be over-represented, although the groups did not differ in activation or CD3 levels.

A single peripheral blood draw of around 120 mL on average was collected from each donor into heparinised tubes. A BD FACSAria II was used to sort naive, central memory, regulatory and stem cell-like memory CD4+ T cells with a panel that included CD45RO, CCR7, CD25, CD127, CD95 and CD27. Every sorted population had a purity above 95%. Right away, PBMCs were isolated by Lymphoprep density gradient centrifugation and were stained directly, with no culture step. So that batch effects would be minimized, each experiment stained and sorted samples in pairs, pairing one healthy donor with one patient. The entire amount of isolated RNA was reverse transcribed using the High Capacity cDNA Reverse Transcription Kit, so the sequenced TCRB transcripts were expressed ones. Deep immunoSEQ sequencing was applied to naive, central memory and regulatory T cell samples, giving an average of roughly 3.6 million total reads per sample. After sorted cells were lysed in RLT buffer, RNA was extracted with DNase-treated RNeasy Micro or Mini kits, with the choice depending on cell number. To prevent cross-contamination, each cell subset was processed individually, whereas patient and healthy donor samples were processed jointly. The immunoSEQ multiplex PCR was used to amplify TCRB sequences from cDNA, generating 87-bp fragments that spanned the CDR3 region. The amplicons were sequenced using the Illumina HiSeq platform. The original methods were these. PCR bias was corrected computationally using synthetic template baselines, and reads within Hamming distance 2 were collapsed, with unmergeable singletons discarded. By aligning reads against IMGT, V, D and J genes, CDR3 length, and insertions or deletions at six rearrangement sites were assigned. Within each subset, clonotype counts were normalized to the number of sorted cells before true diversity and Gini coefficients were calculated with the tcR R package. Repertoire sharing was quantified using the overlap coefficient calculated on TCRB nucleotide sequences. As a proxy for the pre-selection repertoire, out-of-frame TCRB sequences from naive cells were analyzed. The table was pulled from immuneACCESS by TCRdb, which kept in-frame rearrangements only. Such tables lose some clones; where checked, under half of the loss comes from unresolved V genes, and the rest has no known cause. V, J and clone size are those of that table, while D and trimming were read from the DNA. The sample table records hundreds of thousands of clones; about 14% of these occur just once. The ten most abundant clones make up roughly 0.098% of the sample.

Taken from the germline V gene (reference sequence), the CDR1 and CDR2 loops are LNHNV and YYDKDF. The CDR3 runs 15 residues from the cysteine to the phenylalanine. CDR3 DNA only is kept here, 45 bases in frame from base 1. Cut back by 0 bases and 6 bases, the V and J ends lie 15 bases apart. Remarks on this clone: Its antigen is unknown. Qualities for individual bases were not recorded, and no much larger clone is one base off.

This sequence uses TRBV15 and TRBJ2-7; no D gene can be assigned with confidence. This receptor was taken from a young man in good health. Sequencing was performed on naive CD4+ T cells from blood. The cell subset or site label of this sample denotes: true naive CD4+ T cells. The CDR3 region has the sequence CATSRDHSTGSEQYF. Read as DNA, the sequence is TGTGCCACCAGCAGAGATCACAGCACGGGCTCCGAGCAGTACTTC.